A single sample is the source of the 9 T cell receptor beta chains below, sequenced in a study of identical twins. TCRdb re-derived calls from the 5' RACE reads in MiXCR, one entry per CDR3 protein. The repertoire holds about 810,000 distinct CDR3 sequences, with roughly 12% as singletons. These records were also assigned to another study, of yellow fever vaccine responses in identical twins.

Sequenced: PBMCs. The receptor source for this set is a woman younger than 30 in good health.

This clonotype occurred many times. The chain joins TRBV6-1 to TRBJ2-5; D is perhaps TRBD1 (7 bases). Looked up from germline, CDR1 is MNHNS and CDR2 is SASEGT. The CDR3 contains 14 residues. Trimming took 5 bases from V and 4 from J, leaving 14 bases between them. This chain's CDR3 is CASSTGQGGETQYF. The CDR3 coding sequence is TGTGCCAGCAGTACCGGGCAGGGGGGAGAGACCCAGTACTTC.

J is TRBJ1-2 and V is TRBV20-1; D unresolved. The CDR3 is 13 residues long. From germline, CDR1 is DFQATT and CDR2 SNEGSKA (reference sequence). Trimming left V 5 bases short and J 8 bases short, with 18 bases between. The chain's CDR3 is CSAYAGSSRGYTF. In DNA form, the CDR3 reads TGCAGTGCTTATGCGGGTTCTTCGAGAGGCTACACCTTC.

The chain joins TRBV7-7 to TRBJ1-1; D is uncertain. Germline CDR1 SSHAT, CDR2 FNYEAQ (reference sequence). The length of the CDR3 is 16 residues. Trimming removed 10 bases at V and 0 bases at J, with 21 bases between. The CDR3 sequence: CATHQATKSMNTEAFF. The CDR3 bases are TGTGCCACCCACCAGGCTACGAAGAGCATGAACACTGAAGCTTTCTTT.

The chain uses TRBV7-3 and TRBJ2-3; 13 positions agree with TRBD2. Germline CDR1 is SGHTA and CDR2 is FQGTGA. V trimming: 2 bases; J trimming: 3 bases; junction bases outside the gene matches: 11. The CDR3 contains 19 residues. The CDR3 coding sequence is TGTGCCAGCAGCTTATCGACTAGCGGGAGGACGATGAGTACAGATACGCAGTATTTT. Protein product: CASSLSTSGRTMSTDTQYF.

This clonotype was found a few times. This chain links TRBV18 with TRBJ1-2; D uncertain. CDR1 and CDR2 from the germline V gene are KGHSH and LQKENI. This CDR3 comprises 13 residues. Trimming took off 3 bases at V and 9 bases at J, with 14 bases between the two ends. The CDR3 loop is CASSPNGEKSYTF. The DNA for the CDR3 is TGTGCCAGCTCACCTAATGGGGAGAAGAGCTACACCTTC.

The chain uses TRBV5-1 and TRBJ2-1, with D possibly TRBD1 on 6 matching bases. Per the germline V gene, CDR1 is SGHRS and CDR2 is YFSETQ. The CDR3 totals 14 residues. With 0 bases removed from V and 12 bases from J, the gap between germline ends came to 16 bases. CDR3 residues: CASSLEAEVRGQFF. The DNA for the CDR3 is TGCGCCAGCAGCTTGGAGGCCGAGGTCAGGGGGCAGTTCTTC.

This clonotype was recorded a few times. The chain carries TRBV7-3 and TRBJ2-1; 7 nucleotides agree with TRBD2. Germline trimming cut 4 bases from V and 8 bases from J; bases unmatched to any gene: 11. The CDR3 totals 15 residues. Germline CDR1 is SGHTA and CDR2 is FQGTGA. The CDR3 nucleotides are TGTGCCAGCAGCTCCGGACTAGTAAAGGGTGATGAGCAGTTCTTC. This translates into CASSSGLVKGDEQFF.

This clonotype was seen at least ten times. The CDR3 spells CASSLGRTGELFF. Here the CDR3 DNA reads TGTGCCAGCAGCCTAGGGCGGACCGGGGAGCTGTTTTTT. The V and J genes are TRBV7-9 and TRBJ2-2; D gene uncertain. CDR1 is SEHNR, CDR2 FQNEAQ, per germline (reference sequence). With 5 bases removed from V and 5 bases from J, the gap between germline ends came to 9 bases. The CDR3 runs to 13 residues.

This clonotype has only a few counts. V and J are TRBV7-2 and TRBJ1-5; 7 bases fit TRBD1. V shed 5 bases and J 2 bases; nucleotides not matched to a gene: 9. The length of the CDR3 is 16 residues. In germline, CDR1 is SGHTA, CDR2 FQGNSA. This CDR3 is CASSRTGVGGNQPQHF. The CDR3 DNA reads as TGTGCCAGCAGCAGAACAGGGGTTGGTGGCAATCAGCCCCAGCATTTT.